These T cell receptor beta chains were read from a single sample in a study of blood T cell repertoires in COVID-19. The data were produced by immunoSEQ multiplex PCR, yet TCRdb's version contains in-frame clones alone and is incomplete. Here the sample spans around 300,000 clones, 88% being singletons. The source material was PBMCs or T cells enriched from blood (not recorded which). These receptors originate from a woman aged 50 to 65 who had recovered from COVID-19. CDR3s include the opening cysteine and the closing phenylalanine or tryptophan. Fields, in order: V gene, clone size, J gene, D gene, CDR3 DNA, CDR3 protein. The D gene is left open where the match is weak. A clone size is listed for some rows: how often the clone was seen (once, few, many), or a class if it is expanded.

TRBV15	.	TRBJ1-4	.	TGTGCCACCAGGGGAGGGATTACTAATGAAAAACTGTTTTTT	CATRGGITNEKLFF
TRBV27	.	TRBJ2-1	TRBD2	TGTGCCAGCAGTGCCCCACTAGCGGGCACAAACAATGAGCAGTTCTTC	CASSAPLAGTNNEQFF
TRBV18	.	TRBJ2-7	TRBD1	TGTGCCAGCTCAACATTACAGGGGGACGAGCAGTACTTC	CASSTLQGDEQYF
TRBV4-3	.	TRBJ2-6	.	TGCGCCAGCAGCCAAGCACAGGGTGCTGGGGCCAACGTCCTGACTTTC	CASSQAQGAGANVLTF
TRBV6-2/TRBV6-3	.	TRBJ2-3	.	TGTGCCAGCAGTTACGCCCTAGGAGGGAGCACAGATACGCAGTATTTT	CASSYALGGSTDTQYF
TRBV18	.	TRBJ1-4	.	TGTGCCAGCTCACTCGATTCCGGGACTTTAGAAAAACTGTTTTTT	CASSLDSGTLEKLFF
TRBV5-1	.	TRBJ2-3	.	TGCGCCAGCAACCGAGACACTAGCACAGATACGCAGTATTTT	CASNRDTSTDTQYF
TRBV7-8	.	TRBJ2-2	.	TGTGCCAGCAGCTTCGGGAGCCGCAACACCGGGGAGCTGTTTTTT	CASSFGSRNTGELFF
TRBV19	.	TRBJ2-2	.	TGTGCCAGTAGTATAGATCTCCGGGGTAGGAACACCGGGGAGCTGTTTTTT	CASSIDLRGRNTGELFF
TRBV6-5	.	TRBJ1-2	TRBD1	TGTGCCAGCAGGGGGGGACAGCCGAGTTTGGTCTACACCTTC	CASRGGQPSLVYTF
TRBV24-1	.	TRBJ2-2	.	TGTGCCACCAGTGATCCTTCGGGTTTAGCCGGGGAGCTGTTTTTT	CATSDPSGLAGELFF
TRBV7-8	.	TRBJ1-3	.	TGTGCCAGCAGCTTAGCACATGCTGGAAACACCATATATTTT	CASSLAHAGNTIYF
TRBV28	.	TRBJ2-7	TRBD1	TGTGCCAGCAAGCGTCCGGGACAGGGCTATGGGGACGAGCAGTACTTC	CASKRPGQGYGDEQYF
TRBV2	.	TRBJ2-3	TRBD1	TGTGCCAGCAGTGAGGCAGGGGGCGCAGATACGCAGTATTTT	CASSEAGGADTQYF
TRBV7-2	.	TRBJ2-1	.	TGTGCCAGCAGCTTACTCCCAGGGAACAATGAGCAGTTCTTC	CASSLLPGNNEQFF
TRBV5-1	.	TRBJ1-2	TRBD1	TGCGCCAGCAGCCAGGGGACAGGGAAGGGTAGCGGCTACACCTTC	CASSQGTGKGSGYTF
TRBV7-9	.	TRBJ1-4	TRBD1	TGTGCCAGCAGCGTAACCGGGACAGGGTTTGAAAAACTGTTTTTT	CASSVTGTGFEKLFF
TRBV7-6	.	TRBJ2-7	TRBD2	TGTGCCAGCAGCTTAAGCGGGAGTCGCGACGAGCAGTACTTC	CASSLSGSRDEQYF
TRBV28	.	TRBJ1-2	.	TGTGCCAGCAGGGAACAGATCTATGGCTACACCTTC	CASREQIYGYTF
TRBV3-1/TRBV3-2	.	TRBJ2-2	TRBD2	TGTGCCAGCAGCTCGGGACTAGCGGTAAACACCGGGGAGCTGTTTTTT	CASSSGLAVNTGELFF
TRBV28	.	TRBJ2-1	.	TGTGCCAGCCATCCCTTCATAGCGGAACATCGCAATGAGCAGTTCTTC	CASHPFIAEHRNEQFF
TRBV5-5	.	TRBJ1-1	.	TGTGCCAGCAGCTTGTACAGTAAAACTGAAGCTTTCTTT	CASSLYSKTEAFF
TRBV28	.	TRBJ2-7	TRBD1	TGTGCCAGCAGTTTACCGGACAGGGGTCCCTACGAGCAGTACTTC	CASSLPDRGPYEQYF
TRBV6-5	.	TRBJ2-1	TRBD1	TGTGCCAGCAGGTTTGACAGGGGCGATGAGCAGTTCTTC	CASRFDRGDEQFF
TRBV18	.	TRBJ1-2	.	TGTGCCAGCTCACCATCTCTAGAGAGCTGGGGCTACACCTTC	CASSPSLESWGYTF
TRBV2	once	TRBJ2-3	TRBD1	TGTGCCAGCAGAACCGGGACAGAAACAGATACGCAGTATTTT	CASRTGTETDTQYF
TRBV11-1	.	TRBJ2-7	.	TGTGCCAGCACCAGCTTGGGGTCGGGGAGCTACGAGCAGTACTTC	CASTSLGSGSYEQYF
TRBV6-2/TRBV6-3	.	TRBJ1-5	.	TGTGCCAGCAGTTACTCTTCTGGGGCGATACAGCCCCAGCATTTT	CASSYSSGAIQPQHF
TRBV15	.	TRBJ2-5	TRBD2	TGTGCCACCATGCAGACTAGCGGGAGGGAATCCCAAGAGACCCAGTACTTC	CATMQTSGRESQETQYF
TRBV4-1	.	TRBJ1-5	TRBD1	TGCGCCAGCAGCCGCTCGGACAGGAACAATCAGCCCCAGCATTTT	CASSRSDRNNQPQHF
TRBV18	.	TRBJ2-1	TRBD2	TGTGCCAGCTCCTACATCGCGGGAGGGACCCCAAATGAGCAGTTCTTC	CASSYIAGGTPNEQFF
TRBV6-2/TRBV6-3	.	TRBJ1-5	.	TGTGCCAGCAGTTACATACGGGGGAATCAGCCCCAGCATTTT	CASSYIRGNQPQHF
TRBV18	.	TRBJ1-4	.	TGTGCCAGCTCACCCTCTCCAGGGGTTTCGGAAAAACTGTTTTTT	CASSPSPGVSEKLFF
TRBV12-3/TRBV12-4	once	TRBJ1-1	.	TGTGCCAGCAGTCGACAGACGAACACTGAAGCTTTCTTT	CASSRQTNTEAFF
TRBV6-2/TRBV6-3	.	TRBJ2-7	TRBD2	TGTGCCAGCAGTCCCCGGGGAGGGGTCTACGAGCAGTACTTC	CASSPRGGVYEQYF
TRBV6-5	.	TRBJ1-3	.	TGTGCCAGCAGTACGGCTGGAAACACCATATATTTT	CASSTAGNTIYF
TRBV6-5	.	TRBJ1-1	.	TGTGCCAGCAGTTACTCGACACGTGGTGAAGCTTTCTTT	CASSYSTRGEAFF
TRBV28	.	TRBJ2-2	TRBD2	TGTGCCAGCAGTCCTAGCGGGAGGGCCACCGGGGAGCTGTTTTTT	CASSPSGRATGELFF
TRBV3-1/TRBV3-2	.	TRBJ1-6	.	TGTGCCAGCAGCCAAGACCGGGAAGCTTCACCCCTCCACTTT	CASSQDREASPLHF
TRBV4-1	.	TRBJ2-7	.	TGCGCCAGCAGCCAACCCGAAGGGGCCAGCTCCTACGAGCAGTACTTC	CASSQPEGASSYEQYF
TRBV28	once	TRBJ1-5	.	TGTGCCAGCCTTTCTTCCAATCAGCCCCAGCATTTT	CASLSSNQPQHF
TRBV5-6	once	TRBJ1-1	TRBD1	TGTGCCAGCAGCTTGGGGACAGGGGGATCGCAAGCTTTCTTT	CASSLGTGGSQAFF